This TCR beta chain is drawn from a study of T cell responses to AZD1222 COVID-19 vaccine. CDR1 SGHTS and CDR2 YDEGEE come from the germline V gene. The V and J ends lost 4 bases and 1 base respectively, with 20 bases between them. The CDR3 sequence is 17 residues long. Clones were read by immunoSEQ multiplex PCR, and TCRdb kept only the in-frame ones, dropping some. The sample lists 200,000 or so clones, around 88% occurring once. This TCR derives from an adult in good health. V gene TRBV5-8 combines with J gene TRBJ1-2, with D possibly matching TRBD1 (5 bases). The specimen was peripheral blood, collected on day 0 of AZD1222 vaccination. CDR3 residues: CASSPGTVSRLNYGYTF. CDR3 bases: TGTGCCAGCAGCCCCGGGACGGTCTCCAGACTTAACTATGGCTACACCTTC.